The sequence of this T cell receptor (beta chain) was determined in a study of blood T cell repertoires in COVID-19. The length of the CDR3 is 17 residues. The germline V gene has CDR1 SGHDN and CDR2 FVKESK. The ends were cut back, 3 bases at V and 0 bases at J, with 15 bases in the middle. The method was immunoSEQ multiplex PCR; TCRdb's version includes in-frame clones alone and lacks a portion of them. The table has around 620,000 clones, 85% to 90% seen once. This receptor was obtained from a woman aged 18-29 years with acute or convalescent COVID-19. This chain connects TRBV14 to TRBJ2-1, with D perhaps TRBD2 (7 bases). Sequencing was carried out using peripheral blood. DNA for the CDR3: TGTGCCAGCAGCCAGGTCGGGGGGCCCTACTCCTACAATGAGCAGTTCTTC. It encodes CASSQVGGPYSYNEQFF.